The 26 T cell receptor beta chains listed next were all sequenced from one sample in a study of CD8+CD57+ T cells in acquired aplastic anemia. It was genomic DNA that served as the template for profiling TCR beta VDJ and CDR3. From the reads, TCRdb called clonotypes with MiXCR, one entry per CDR3 protein. There are some 44,000 distinct CDR3 sequences in the sample; approximately 67% occur only once, and 20% to 30% lies in the top ten. The sample was sorted CD4+, CD8+, or CD8+CD57+ T cells (not recorded which) from PBMCs. Receptor source: a human donor in good health, serving as a control.

This clonotype was seen just once. This sequence joins TRBV15 and TRBJ2-7; possibly TRBD2 for D (7 bases). The germline CDR1 and CDR2 sequences are LNHNV and YYDKDF (reference sequence). The length of the CDR3 is 15 residues. V was trimmed by 0 bases and J by 2 bases, leaving 11 bases between them. The CDR3 region has the DNA TGTGCCACCAGCAGAGAAGGGGGGGATGCCTACGAGCAGTACTTC. Translating it yields CATSREGGDAYEQYF.

CDR3 amino acids: CASSADRVLGYGYTF. In DNA form, the CDR3 reads TGTGCCAGCAGTGCAGACAGGGTCCTGGGATATGGCTACACCTTC. The chain carries TRBV13 and TRBJ1-2, with 7 nucleotides matching TRBD1. The CDR3 has 15 residues. CDR1 and CDR2 (germline): PRHDT, FYEKMQ (reference sequence). V lost 6 bases, J lost 5 bases, and 12 bases stayed unmatched. The full variable domain, rest sourced from reference TRBV13 and TRBJ1-2, is AAGVIQSPRHLIKEKRETATLKCYPIPRHDTVYWYQQGPGQDPQFLISFYEKMQSDKGSIPDRFSAQQFSDYHSELNMSSLELGDSALYFCASSADRVLGYGYTFGSGTRLTVV.

This clonotype has only a few counts. A much larger clone differs by one base, so this may be a read error. The CDR3 sequence is CASSSGVNSGNTIYF. Here the CDR3 DNA reads TGTGCCAGCAGCTCGGGGGTCAACTCTGGAAACACCATATATTTT. This rearrangement joins TRBV5-5 to TRBJ1-3; D is perhaps TRBD1 (5 bases). This CDR3 is built from 15 residues. V lost 3 bases to trimming and J lost 0 bases, with 10 bases between them. Germline CDR1 SGHKS, CDR2 YYEKEE (reference sequence).

This clonotype was observed many times. This sequence joins TRBV6-1 and TRBJ2-1, with TRBD2 matching 8 bases. This CDR3 contains 15 residues. Trimming took 7 bases from V and 2 from J; bases not matched to a gene: 7. Germline CDR1 reads MNHNS; CDR2 reads SASEGT. DNA for the CDR3: TGTGCCAGCACCAAAAGCGGGGGCGCCTACAATGAGCAGTTCTTC. This codes for CASTKSGGAYNEQFF.

The chain is built from TRBV19 and TRBJ1-2; no definite D call. This CDR3 has 12 amino acids. Trimming shortened V by 5 bases and J by 5 bases, and 9 bases separated the two germline ends. Germline loops: CDR1 LNHDA, CDR2 SQIVND (reference sequence). CDR3 sequence (DNA): TGTGCCAGTAGTTACGACCCTTATGGCTACACCTTC. This codes for CASSYDPYGYTF.

The chain uses TRBV19 and TRBJ1-6; 7 nucleotides align to TRBD1. J gave up 8 bases and V 6 bases, and 10 bases lay outside the gene matches. The CDR3 runs to 15 residues. The V gene's germline CDR1 is LNHDA and CDR2 SQIVND (reference sequence). The chain's CDR3 is CASSDRGGRDSPLHF. The CDR3, as DNA: TGTGCCAGTAGCGACCGAGGGGGCCGGGATTCACCCCTCCACTTT. The variable domain in full, with the rest retrieved from reference TRBV19 and TRBJ1-6, is DGGITQSPKYLFRKEGQNVTLSCEQNLNHDAMYWYRQDPGQGLRLIYYSQIVNDFQKGDIAEGYSVSREKKESFPLTVTSAQKNPTAFYLCASSDRGGRDSPLHFGNGTRLTVT.

Relative to its sample, this clonotype is medium-sized. The CDR3 spells CASSLASGGTDTQYF. For the CDR3, the DNA is TGTGCCAGCAGCTTAGCTAGCGGAGGCACAGATACGCAGTATTTT. The gene calls are TRBV7-3 and TRBJ2-3, with TRBD2 matching over 7 bases. The CDR3 covers 15 residues. With V trimmed by 2 bases and J by 1 base, 3 bases remained unmatched. Per the germline V gene, CDR1 is SGHTA and CDR2 is FQGTGA.

This clonotype showed up many times. V is TRBV4-1 and J is TRBJ2-3; 7 bases line up with TRBD2. Germline CDR1 is MGHRA and CDR2 is YSYEKL. J lost 1 base, V lost 6 bases, and 4 bases had no gene match. The CDR3 runs 14 residues. The DNA of the CDR3 is TGCGCCAGCAGGGGAGGGCCTGGCACAGATACGCAGTATTTT. It translates to CASRGGPGTDTQYF.

The sample holds many counts of this clonotype. The V gene is TRBV4-3, the J gene TRBJ1-2, with D possibly TRBD1 on 6 matching bases. Germline V lookup: CDR1 LGHNA, CDR2 YSLEER. CDR3 length: 17 amino acids. Trimming cost V 0 bases and J 2 bases, with 16 bases left between them. The CDR3 sequence is CASSQDDWRGGNYGYTF. CDR3 nucleotides: TGCGCCAGCAGCCAAGATGATTGGAGGGGGGGAAACTATGGCTACACCTTC.

Only one count was recorded for this clonotype. The V and J genes are TRBV20-1 and TRBJ1-2; D is perhaps TRBD1 (5 bases). Trimming removed 1 base from V and 6 bases from J, with 12 bases in between. This CDR3 spans 13 amino acids. Germline-derived CDR1 and CDR2 are DFQATT and SNEGSKA (reference sequence). The CDR3 loop reads CSARVWGNDGYTF. CDR3 in DNA: TGCAGTGCTAGAGTGTGGGGGAACGATGGCTACACCTTC.

Ten or more counts support this clonotype. This chain joins TRBV4-1 and TRBJ2-1, with 12 bases aligning to TRBD2. CDR3 length: 18 residues. The junction had 9 bases not matched to a gene; V was cut back by 0 bases and J by 6 bases. Per germline, CDR1 MGHRA and CDR2 YSYEKL. The CDR3 sequence: CASSQEPPSGGASNEQFF. The CDR3 bases are TGCGCCAGCAGCCAAGAACCGCCTAGCGGGGGGGCCTCCAATGAGCAGTTCTTC.

The rearrangement joins TRBV12-3 or TRBV12-4 to TRBJ1-2; D not certain. V dropped 7 bases and J dropped 8 bases, with 11 bases sitting between them. The CDR3 is 11 residues long. The CDR3 region has the DNA TGTGCCAGCACCGATCGGGAAGGCTACACCTTC. Encoded protein: CASTDREGYTF.

This clonotype was observed a handful of times. This sequence joins TRBV24-1 and TRBJ2-5; 10 bases are shared with TRBD1. With V trimmed by 4 bases and J by 4 bases, 5 bases remained unmatched. Germline V gene data show CDR1 as KGHDR and CDR2 as SFDVKD. The CDR3 spans 15 residues. CDR3 bases: TGTGCCACCAGTGACCGGGGACAGGGGCGAGAGACCCAGTACTTC. Translating gives CATSDRGQGRETQYF.

The chain is built from TRBV29-1 and TRBJ1-5; tentative D call: TRBD1 (6 bases). There are 17 residues in the CDR3. Germline V gives CDR1 SQVTM, CDR2 ANQGSEA. With 6 bases removed from V and 2 bases from J, the gap between germline ends came to 23 bases. The CDR3 coding sequence is TGCAGCGTCGCAGGGGATCCTTTAACCGGGCGCAATCAGCCCCAGCATTTT. Its translation: CSVAGDPLTGRNQPQHF. Combining the CDR3 with reference TRBV29-1 and TRBJ1-5 gives the whole variable domain SAVISQKPSRDICQRGTSLTIQCQVDSQVTMMFWYRQQPGQSLTLIATANQGSEATYESGFVIDKFPISRPNLTFSTLTVSNMSPEDSSIYLCSVAGDPLTGRNQPQHFGDGTRLSIL.

This rearrangement joins TRBV9 to TRBJ1-5, with a tentative D call TRBD1 (5 bases). V lost 4 bases to trimming and J lost 2 bases, with 13 bases between them. The germline CDR1 and CDR2 sequences are SGDLS and YYNGEE. The CDR3 spans 15 residues. In nucleotides, the CDR3 is TGTGCCAGCAGCCAAGCCGGGACCCGCAATCAGCCCCAGCATTTT. This gives the protein CASSQAGTRNQPQHF.

With respect to this clonotype: A single base separates this from a much larger clone, so it may be a read error. The genes are TRBV6-4 and TRBJ1-5; D is perhaps TRBD1 (5 bases). Germline CDR1 is MRHNA and CDR2 is SNTAGT. The CDR3 contains 14 residues. The CDR3 reads CASSDGTANQPPHF. In nucleotides, the CDR3 is TGTGCCAGCAGTGACGGGACGGCCAATCAGCCCCCGCATTTT.

V is TRBV7-3 and J is TRBJ1-1; maybe TRBD1 (6 bases). The ends were cut back, 5 bases at V and 4 bases at J, with 11 bases in the middle. CDR3 length: 13 amino acids. Per germline, CDR1 SGHTA and CDR2 FQGTGA. For the CDR3, the DNA is TGTGCCAGCAGCCCCACAGGGCTCACTGAAGCTTTCTTT. Protein product: CASSPTGLTEAFF.

V is TRBV2 and J is TRBJ2-7; maybe TRBD1 (6 bases). The CDR3 has 10 amino acids. The germline CDR1 and CDR2 sequences are SNHLY and FYNNEI. Trimming shortened V by 6 bases and J by 8 bases, and 8 bases separated the two germline ends. The CDR3 spells CASRTGKQYF. Written as DNA, the CDR3 is TGTGCCAGCAGGACAGGAAAGCAGTACTTC.

In DNA form, the CDR3 reads TGTGCCACCAGCAGAGATGGGGGGAACAATGAGCAGTTCTTC. This codes for CATSRDGGNNEQFF. The V gene is TRBV15, the J gene TRBJ2-1, with a tentative D call TRBD2 (6 bases). The CDR3 contains 14 residues. Per germline, CDR1 LNHNV and CDR2 YYDKDF (reference sequence). Between the trimmed V and J ends, which lost 0 bases and 5 bases, there was a span of 8 bases.

V usage is TRBV4-3 and J usage is TRBJ1-1; a weak D match, TRBD1 (5 bases). CDR3 length equals 16 residues. The germline V and J ends were trimmed by 8 bases and 7 bases, with 26 bases remaining between them. Germline-derived CDR1 and CDR2 are LGHNA and YSLEER. The CDR3 here is CASRTRDGTSEGEAFF. CDR3 DNA: TGCGCCAGCCGAACCCGGGACGGAACCTCGGAGGGTGAAGCTTTCTTT.

This clonotype came up many times. V and J are TRBV9 and TRBJ1-1, with a tentative D call TRBD1 (6 bases). Trimming took 0 bases from V and 4 from J, leaving 13 bases between them. The CDR3 runs 15 residues. Germline CDR1 and CDR2: SGDLS and YYNGEE. This CDR3 is CASSVVPGASTEAFF. The CDR3 DNA reads as TGTGCCAGCAGCGTAGTCCCGGGGGCGAGCACTGAAGCTTTCTTT. The variable domain in full, completed from reference TRBV9 and TRBJ1-1, reads DSGVTQTPKHLITATGQRVTLRCSPRSGDLSVYWYQQSLDQGLQFLIQYYNGEERAKGNILERFSAQQFPDLHSELNLSSLELGDSALYFCASSVVPGASTEAFFGQGTRLTVV.

This chain uses TRBV4-2 with TRBJ2-7; TRBD2 matches at 7 bases. CDR1 and CDR2 from the germline V gene are LGHNA and YNFKEQ. The V segment lost 0 bases and the J segment 7 bases; nucleotides outside the gene matches: 3. The CDR3 covers 13 residues. The CDR3 reads CASSQDGGDEQYF. The CDR3 DNA reads TGTGCCAGCAGCCAAGATGGGGGGGATGAGCAGTACTTC.

This clonotype was observed once. The V call is TRBV19, the J call TRBJ2-3; TRBD2 might be the D (6 bases). The CDR3 runs to 15 residues. Germline V gene data show CDR1 as LNHDA and CDR2 as SQIVND (reference sequence). Between the trimmed V and J ends, which lost 3 bases and 4 bases, there was a span of 14 bases. CDR3 DNA: TGTGCCAGTAGTATTAGGCGGGAAACCTCAGATACGCAGTATTTT. Translated, it gives CASSIRRETSDTQYF.

V gene TRBV5-1 combines with J gene TRBJ1-1; 8 bases are shared with TRBD1. CDR1 is SGHRS, CDR2 YFSETQ, per germline. The CDR3 is 14 residues long. J was trimmed by 2 bases and V by 2 bases; bases with no gene match: 2. CDR3 sequence reads: CASSLTGGNTEAFF. Written as DNA, the CDR3 is TGCGCCAGCAGCTTAACAGGGGGAAACACTGAAGCTTTCTTT. Full variable domain (outside the CDR3, taken from reference TRBV5-1 and TRBJ1-1): KAGVTQTPRYLIKTRGQQVTLSCSPISGHRSVSWYQQTPGQGLQFLFEYFSETQRNKGNFPGRFSGRQFSNSRSEMNVSTLELGDSALYLCASSLTGGNTEAFFGQGTRLTVV.

This chain connects TRBV15 to TRBJ1-3; no clear D gene. This CDR3 has 15 amino acids. Trimming pared 5 bases from V and 0 bases from J, leaving 11 bases between. Germline V gene lookup returns CDR1 LNHNV and CDR2 YYDKDF (reference sequence). CDR3 in amino acids: CATSGRLGSGNTIYF. CDR3 coding DNA: TGTGCCACCAGCGGCCGGTTGGGCTCTGGAAACACCATATATTTT.

This clonotype was picked up many times. The chain couples TRBV3-1 to TRBJ2-7, with TRBD1 matching over 9 bases. The CDR3 has 14 residues. CDR1 is LGHDT, CDR2 YNNKEL, per germline (reference sequence). The ends lost 4 bases at V and 1 base at J; junction bases unmatched: 2. CDR3: CASSPGQGSYEQYF. DNA of the CDR3: TGTGCCAGCAGCCCGGGACAGGGTTCCTACGAGCAGTACTTC.